Sequencing of this TCR beta chain was carried out in a study of control samples from healthy donors and cancer patients. Per the germline V gene, CDR1 is ENHRY and CDR2 is SYGVKD. Trimming removed 1 base from V and 1 base from J, with 8 bases in between. The CDR3 contains 15 residues. This clone was seen just once. Here immunoSEQ multiplex PCR was the method, and the copy in TCRdb shows in-frame clones only, minus some. This sample has 150,000 to 200,000 clones, with about 92% found just once. The clonotype was recovered from a man under 40 in good health. The rearrangement uses TRBV10-3 and TRBJ1-5; D is possibly TRBD1 (5 bases). Input material: blood. DNA for the CDR3: TGTGCCATCAGTGAGTTAGGGGCGAGCAATCAGCCCCAGCATTTT. Amino acid sequence: CAISELGASNQPQHF.